The 14 T cell receptor beta chains listed next were all sequenced from one sample in a study of blood T cell dynamics during melanoma immunotherapy. Sequencing was performed with immunoSEQ multiplex PCR; in TCRdb, only in-frame clones are kept and a portion is missing. The table lists approximately 3,100 clones, about 90% of them singletons. Time point of the sample: pre-treatment baseline. This specimen consisted of effector memory CD8+ T cells from blood, obtained from a patient treated with checkpoint blockade. The receptors come from a human donor with melanoma.

The chain employs TRBV27 and TRBJ1-5; 7 bases are a match to TRBD1. This CDR3 has 17 residues. The germline V gene has CDR1 MNHEY and CDR2 SMNVEV (reference sequence). Germline trimming cut 6 bases from V and 1 base from J; bases unmatched to any gene: 12. The CDR3 DNA sequence: TGTGCCAGCAGCAAATTTCCTGGGGACAGAAGCAATCAGCCCCAGCATTTT. Its protein product is CASSKFPGDRSNQPQHF.

The chain couples TRBV7-2 to TRBJ1-2; a weak D match, TRBD1 (6 bases). The germline CDR1 and CDR2 sequences are SGHTA and FQGNSA. Trimming cost V 6 bases and J 8 bases, with 22 bases left between them. CDR3 length: 15 residues. The CDR3 loop reads CASSVGTNLFWGYTF. CDR3 bases: TGTGCCAGCAGTGTAGGGACAAATCTTTTCTGGGGCTACACCTTC. Looking up the rest from reference TRBV7-2 and TRBJ1-2 gives the full variable domain: GAGVSQSPSNKVTEKGKDVELRCDPISGHTALYWYRQSLGQGLEFLIYFQGNSAPDKSGLPSDRFSAERTGGSVSTLTIQRTQQEDSAVYLCASSVGTNLFWGYTFGSGTRLTVV.

V and J are TRBV11-2 and TRBJ1-6, with a weak D call TRBD1 (6 bases). Trimming took off 5 bases at V and 7 bases at J, with 12 bases between the two ends. The CDR3 consists of 14 residues. The germline V gene encodes CDR1 SGHAT and CDR2 FQNNGV. The CDR3 DNA follows: TGTGCCAGCAGCCTGGGGCAGGGGAATTCACCCCTCCACTTT. It yields the protein CASSLGQGNSPLHF.

The rearrangement uses TRBV7-9 and TRBJ2-7; tentative D call: TRBD1 (6 bases). V lost 8 bases and J 3 bases, leaving 11 bases between the germline ends. The CDR3 has 12 residues. Germline-derived CDR1 and CDR2 are SEHNR and FQNEAQ (reference sequence). CDR3 sequence (DNA): TGTGCCAGCTGGGACAAGAACTACGAGCAGTACTTC. Encoded protein: CASWDKNYEQYF.

In its sample, this clone was seen a few times. The J gene is TRBJ2-7, the V gene TRBV29-1; no reliable D call. The V end lost 6 bases, the J end lost 5 bases, and 11 bases lay between the germline ends. The CDR3 covers 11 residues. Looked up from germline, CDR1 is SQVTM and CDR2 is ANQGSEA. The CDR3 region has the DNA TGCAGCGTATTGGGATGGGACGAGCAGTACTTC. Its protein is CSVLGWDEQYF.

This rearrangement joins TRBV28 to TRBJ2-7; TRBD1 agrees at 8 bases. This CDR3 is 14 amino acids long. V shed 4 bases and J 4 bases; nucleotides not matched to a gene: 6. Per the germline V gene, CDR1 is MDHEN and CDR2 is SYDVKM. The CDR3 bases are TGTGCCAGCAGTTCGGACAGGGTCATATACGAGCAGTACTTC. Encoded protein: CASSSDRVIYEQYF.

The chain has TRBV15 and TRBJ1-2; no clear D. V was shortened by 0 bases and J by 2 bases, with 7 bases between the two germline ends. This CDR3 contains 14 residues. Germline V lookup: CDR1 LNHNV, CDR2 YYDKDF (reference sequence). CDR3 residues: CATSREVRNYGYTF. The CDR3 bases are TGTGCCACCAGCAGAGAAGTGCGCAACTATGGCTACACCTTC.

This rearrangement joins TRBV7-9 to TRBJ1-5, with a weak D call TRBD1 (5 bases). V was trimmed by 3 bases and J by 7 bases, leaving 13 bases between them. Germline V gene lookup returns CDR1 SEHNR and CDR2 FQNEAQ (reference sequence). This CDR3 contains 14 residues. CDR3 residues: CASSLGDRGQPQHF. The CDR3 region has the DNA TGTGCCAGCAGCTTGGGCGACCGGGGGCAGCCCCAGCATTTT.

This clone was seen only once. This chain links TRBV7-8 with TRBJ2-7; TRBD1 matches 7 bases. Unmatched junction bases numbered 11, after V lost 4 bases and J lost 2 bases. Germline assignment: CDR1 SGHVS and CDR2 FQNEAQ. This CDR3 comprises 16 residues. DNA of the CDR3: TGTGCCAGCAGCTCTCAAACAGGGGAAGGCCCCTACGAGCAGTACTTC. It specifies CASSSQTGEGPYEQYF.

In its sample, this clone was seen a few times. V and J are TRBV7-9 and TRBJ2-7; D not certain. The CDR3 covers 13 residues. Trimming took off 2 bases at V and 4 bases at J, with 9 bases between the two ends. CDR1 SEHNR and CDR2 FQNEAQ come from the germline V gene (reference sequence). The CDR3 loop is CASSLTAPYEQYF. As DNA, the CDR3 is TGTGCCAGCAGCTTAACGGCCCCGTACGAGCAGTACTTC.

V is TRBV6-5 and J is TRBJ2-2; D is unclear. The CDR3 extends over 13 amino acids. Between the trimmed V and J ends, which lost 6 bases and 4 bases, there was a span of 9 bases. Germline loops: CDR1 MNHEY, CDR2 SVGAGI. CDR3 nucleotide sequence: TGTGCCAGCAGAGACATGTCCACCGGGGAGCTGTTTTTT. Its protein is CASRDMSTGELFF.

This clone appeared once. The J gene is TRBJ2-1, the V gene TRBV29-1; D gene unclear. V lost 1 base and J lost 0, with 16 bases in between. The CDR3 spans 17 residues. Germline CDR1 and CDR2: SQVTM and ANQGSEA. This chain's CDR3 is CSVEGGTVSRSYNEQFF. As DNA, the CDR3 is TGCAGCGTTGAAGGCGGAACCGTTTCCCGCTCCTACAATGAGCAGTTCTTC.

The chain links TRBV4-1 to TRBJ2-5, with a possible D match to TRBD2 (5 bases). This CDR3 comprises 16 residues. Germline CDR1 MGHRA, CDR2 YSYEKL. V lost 2 bases, J lost 1 base, and 14 bases lay in between. CDR3: CASSQNIGRGQETQYF. The CDR3 DNA reads TGCGCCAGCAGCCAAAACATAGGCCGGGGCCAAGAGACCCAGTACTTC.

The rearrangement uses TRBV5-6 and TRBJ2-3; 10 bases are shared with TRBD2. Trimming removed 2 bases from V and 6 bases from J; junction bases left unmatched: 6. The CDR3 is 15 amino acids. Germline CDR1 is SGHDT and CDR2 is YYEEEE. The CDR3 spells CASSFIAGGLDTQYF. CDR3 nucleotide sequence: TGTGCCAGCAGCTTCATAGCGGGAGGCCTTGATACGCAGTATTTT. The full variable domain, its missing parts supplied by reference TRBV5-6 and TRBJ2-3, is DAGVTQSPTHLIKTRGQQVTLRCSPKSGHDTVSWYQQALGQGPQFIFQYYEEEERQRGNFPDRFSGHQFPNYSSELNVNALLLGDSALYLCASSFIAGGLDTQYFGPGTRLTVL.